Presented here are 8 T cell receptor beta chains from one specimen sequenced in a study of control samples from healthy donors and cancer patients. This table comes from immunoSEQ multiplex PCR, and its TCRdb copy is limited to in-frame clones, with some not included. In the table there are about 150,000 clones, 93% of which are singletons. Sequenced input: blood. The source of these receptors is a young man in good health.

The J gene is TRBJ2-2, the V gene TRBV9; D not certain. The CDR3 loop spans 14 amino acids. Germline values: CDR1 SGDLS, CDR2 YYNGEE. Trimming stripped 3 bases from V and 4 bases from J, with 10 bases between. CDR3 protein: CASSDPGPTGELFF. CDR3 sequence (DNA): TGTGCCAGCAGCGACCCCGGACCCACCGGGGAGCTGTTTTTT.

CDR3 loop: CASSPYGRGRSDTQYF. CDR3 bases: TGTGCCAGCAGTCCTTACGGCAGGGGGCGATCGGATACGCAGTATTTT. The genes are TRBV28 and TRBJ2-3, with TRBD1 matching 8 bases. This CDR3 region has 16 residues. Germline CDR1 is MDHEN and CDR2 is SYDVKM. Trimming cost V 5 bases and J 6 bases; bases outside gene matches: 13.

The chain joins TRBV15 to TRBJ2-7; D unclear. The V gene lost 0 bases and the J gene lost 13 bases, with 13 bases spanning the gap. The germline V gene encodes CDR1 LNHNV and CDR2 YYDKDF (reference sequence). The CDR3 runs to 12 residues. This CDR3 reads CATSRDAAARYF. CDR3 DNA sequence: TGTGCCACCAGCAGAGATGCGGCAGCGAGATACTTC.

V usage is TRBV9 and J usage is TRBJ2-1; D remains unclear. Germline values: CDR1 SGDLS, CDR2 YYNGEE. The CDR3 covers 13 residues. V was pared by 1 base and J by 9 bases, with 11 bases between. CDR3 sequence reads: CASSVPPLVEQFF. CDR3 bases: TGTGCCAGCAGCGTACCTCCCTTGGTTGAGCAGTTCTTC.

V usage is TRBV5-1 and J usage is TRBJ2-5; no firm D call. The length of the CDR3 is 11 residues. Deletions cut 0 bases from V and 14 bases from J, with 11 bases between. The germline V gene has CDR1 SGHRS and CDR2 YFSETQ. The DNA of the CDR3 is TGCGCCAGCAGCTTGGGGGCCCAGGCTTACTTC. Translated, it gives CASSLGAQAYF.

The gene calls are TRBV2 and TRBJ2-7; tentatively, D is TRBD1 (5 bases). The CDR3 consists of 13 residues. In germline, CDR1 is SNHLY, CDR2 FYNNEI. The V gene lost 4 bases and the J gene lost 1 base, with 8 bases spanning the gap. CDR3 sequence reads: CASSGTKSYEQYF. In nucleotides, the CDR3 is TGTGCCAGCAGTGGGACAAAGTCCTACGAGCAGTACTTC. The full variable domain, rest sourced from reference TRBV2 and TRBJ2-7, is EPEVTQTPSHQVTQMGQEVILRCVPISNHLYFYWYRQILGQKVEFLVSFYNNEISEKSEIFDDQFSVERPDGSNFTLKIRSTKLEDSAMYFCASSGTKSYEQYFGPGTRLTVT.

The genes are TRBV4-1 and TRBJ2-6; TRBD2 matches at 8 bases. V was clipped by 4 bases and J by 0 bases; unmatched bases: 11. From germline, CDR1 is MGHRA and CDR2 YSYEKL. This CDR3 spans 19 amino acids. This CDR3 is CASSRNREGLSSGANVLTF. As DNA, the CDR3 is TGCGCCAGCAGCCGGAACCGGGAGGGATTAAGCTCTGGGGCCAACGTCCTGACTTTC.

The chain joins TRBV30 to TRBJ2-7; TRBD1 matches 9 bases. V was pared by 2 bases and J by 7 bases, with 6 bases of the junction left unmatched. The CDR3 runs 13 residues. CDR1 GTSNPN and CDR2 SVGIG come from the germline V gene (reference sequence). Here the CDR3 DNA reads TGTGCCTGGAGTTGGGGGACAGGGAATGAGCAGTACTTC. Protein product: CAWSWGTGNEQYF.